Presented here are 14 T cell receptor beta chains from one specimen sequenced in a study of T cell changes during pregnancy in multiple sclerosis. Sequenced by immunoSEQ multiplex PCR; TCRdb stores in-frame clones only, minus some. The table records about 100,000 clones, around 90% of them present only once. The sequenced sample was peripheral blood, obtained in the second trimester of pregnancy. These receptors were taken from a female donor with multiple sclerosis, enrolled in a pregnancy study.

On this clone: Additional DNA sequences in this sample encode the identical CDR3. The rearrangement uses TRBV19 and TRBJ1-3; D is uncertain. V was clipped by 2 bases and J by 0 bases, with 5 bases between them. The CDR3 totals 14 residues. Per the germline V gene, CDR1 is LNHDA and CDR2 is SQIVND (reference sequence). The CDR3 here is CASSIRSSGNTIYF. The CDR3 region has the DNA TGTGCCAGTAGTATACGGTCCTCTGGAAACACCATATATTTT.

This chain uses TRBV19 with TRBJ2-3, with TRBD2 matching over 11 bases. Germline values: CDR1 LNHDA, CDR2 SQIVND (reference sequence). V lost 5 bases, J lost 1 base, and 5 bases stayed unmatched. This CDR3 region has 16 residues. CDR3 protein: CASSLLAGVGTDTQYF. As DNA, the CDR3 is TGTGCCAGTAGTTTACTAGCGGGAGTGGGCACAGATACGCAGTATTTT.

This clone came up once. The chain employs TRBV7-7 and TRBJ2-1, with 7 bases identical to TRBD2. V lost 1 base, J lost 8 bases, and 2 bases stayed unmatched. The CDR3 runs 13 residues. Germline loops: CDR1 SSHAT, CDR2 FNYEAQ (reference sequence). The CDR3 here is CASSLDGGDEQFF. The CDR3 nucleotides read TGTGCCAGCAGCTTAGATGGGGGGGATGAGCAGTTCTTC.

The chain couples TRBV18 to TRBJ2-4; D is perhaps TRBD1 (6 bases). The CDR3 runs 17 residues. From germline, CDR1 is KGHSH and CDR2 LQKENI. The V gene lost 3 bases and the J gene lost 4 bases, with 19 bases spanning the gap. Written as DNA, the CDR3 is TGTGCCAGCTCACCTGTCCGGAAAGGGGGTAAAAAAAACATTCAGTACTTC. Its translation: CASSPVRKGGKKNIQYF.

CDR3 DNA sequence: TGTGCCTGGAGTGGGGGGGTACTTTGGCGCGACAATGAGCAGTTCTTC. Protein sequence: CAWSGGVLWRDNEQFF. J is TRBJ2-1 and V is TRBV30; weak D call: TRBD2 (6 bases). Germline CDR1 GTSNPN, CDR2 SVGIG (reference sequence). The CDR3 loop spans 16 amino acids. V lost 1 base and J lost 5, with 18 bases in between.

In DNA form, the CDR3 reads TGTGCCAGCAGCTTAGTCCCCTCCAACAGCCTTCAAGAGACCCAGTACTTC. Its protein product is CASSLVPSNSLQETQYF. The J gene is TRBJ2-5, the V gene TRBV11-2, with no clear D. The germline V gene has CDR1 SGHAT and CDR2 FQNNGV. V was shortened by 1 base and J by 2 bases, with 17 bases between the two germline ends. The CDR3 has 17 amino acids.

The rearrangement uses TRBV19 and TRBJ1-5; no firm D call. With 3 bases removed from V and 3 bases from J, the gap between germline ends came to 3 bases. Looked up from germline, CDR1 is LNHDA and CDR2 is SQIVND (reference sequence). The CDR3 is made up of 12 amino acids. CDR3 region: CASSISNQPQHF. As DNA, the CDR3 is TGTGCCAGTAGTATCTCCAATCAGCCCCAGCATTTT.

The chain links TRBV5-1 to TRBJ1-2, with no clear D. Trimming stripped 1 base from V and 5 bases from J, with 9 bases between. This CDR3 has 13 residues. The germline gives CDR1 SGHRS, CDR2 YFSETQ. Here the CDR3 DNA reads TGCGCCAGCAGCTTGATTGAGGGTTATGGCTACACCTTC. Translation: CASSLIEGYGYTF.

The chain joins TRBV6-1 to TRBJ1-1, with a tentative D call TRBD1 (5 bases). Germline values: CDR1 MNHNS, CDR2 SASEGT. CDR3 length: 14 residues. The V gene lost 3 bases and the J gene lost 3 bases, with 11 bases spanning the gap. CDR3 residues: CASSEWGEDTEAFF. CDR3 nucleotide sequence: TGTGCCAGCAGTGAGTGGGGCGAGGACACTGAAGCTTTCTTT.

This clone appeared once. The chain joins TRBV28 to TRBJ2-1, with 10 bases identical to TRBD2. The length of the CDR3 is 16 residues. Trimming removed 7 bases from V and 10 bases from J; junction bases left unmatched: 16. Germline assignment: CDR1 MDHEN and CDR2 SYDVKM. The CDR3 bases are TGTGCCAGCAATAAACCGAGGACTAGCGGATCTAGGGAGCAGTTCTTC. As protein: CASNKPRTSGSREQFF.

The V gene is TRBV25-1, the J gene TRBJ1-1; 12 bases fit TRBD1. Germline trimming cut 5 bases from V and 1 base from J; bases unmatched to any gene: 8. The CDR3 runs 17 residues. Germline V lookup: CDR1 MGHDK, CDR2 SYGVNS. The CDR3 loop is CASSNLGTGGSNTEAFF. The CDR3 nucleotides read TGTGCCAGCAGTAATTTAGGGACAGGGGGCTCGAACACTGAAGCTTTCTTT.

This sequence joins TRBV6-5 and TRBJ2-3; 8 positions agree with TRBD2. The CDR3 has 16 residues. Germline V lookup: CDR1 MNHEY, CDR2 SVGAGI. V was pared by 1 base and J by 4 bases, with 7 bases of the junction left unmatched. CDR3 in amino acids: CASSYYGSGVSDTQYF. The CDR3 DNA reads TGTGCCAGCAGTTACTACGGTAGCGGGGTATCAGATACGCAGTATTTT.

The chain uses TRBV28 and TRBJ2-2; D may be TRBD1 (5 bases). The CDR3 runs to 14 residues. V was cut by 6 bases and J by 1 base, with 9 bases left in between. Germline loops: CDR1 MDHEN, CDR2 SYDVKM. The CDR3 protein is CASRPQGNTGELFF. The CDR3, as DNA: TGTGCCAGCAGGCCTCAGGGGAACACCGGGGAGCTGTTTTTT.

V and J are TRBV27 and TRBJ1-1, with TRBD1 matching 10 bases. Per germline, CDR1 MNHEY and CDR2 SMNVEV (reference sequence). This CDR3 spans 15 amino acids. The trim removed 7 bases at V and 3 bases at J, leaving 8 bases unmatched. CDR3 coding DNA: TGTGCCAGCACCACCGGGACAGGGGCGGACACTGAAGCTTTCTTT. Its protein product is CASTTGTGADTEAFF.